This TCR beta chain was sequenced during a study of CD8+ T cells in alopecia areata. RNA extraction was followed by reverse transcription into cDNA, which acted as the sequencing template. Generated by immunoSEQ multiplex PCR, the TCRdb table keeps only in-frame clones and is missing some. The sample carries 110,000 to 150,000 clones, more than 55% recorded once. Between the trimmed V and J ends, which lost 7 bases and 3 bases, there was a span of 13 bases. CDR1 and CDR2 (germline): SGDLS, YYNGEE. This CDR3 is 14 amino acids long. The chain employs TRBV9 and TRBJ2-2; D tentatively reads TRBD1 or TRBD2 (5 bases each). The source material was CD8+ T cells sorted from blood. The source is a human donor in good health. This chain's CDR3 is CASHGGRYTGELFF. The CDR3 DNA sequence: TGTGCCAGCCATGGGGGAAGGTACACCGGGGAGCTGTTTTTT. Full variable domain (outside the CDR3, taken from reference TRBV9 and TRBJ2-2): DSGVTQTPKHLITATGQRVTLRCSPRSGDLSVYWYQQSLDQGLQFLIQYYNGEERAKGNILERFSAQQFPDLHSELNLSSLELGDSALYFCASHGGRYTGELFFGEGSRLTVL.